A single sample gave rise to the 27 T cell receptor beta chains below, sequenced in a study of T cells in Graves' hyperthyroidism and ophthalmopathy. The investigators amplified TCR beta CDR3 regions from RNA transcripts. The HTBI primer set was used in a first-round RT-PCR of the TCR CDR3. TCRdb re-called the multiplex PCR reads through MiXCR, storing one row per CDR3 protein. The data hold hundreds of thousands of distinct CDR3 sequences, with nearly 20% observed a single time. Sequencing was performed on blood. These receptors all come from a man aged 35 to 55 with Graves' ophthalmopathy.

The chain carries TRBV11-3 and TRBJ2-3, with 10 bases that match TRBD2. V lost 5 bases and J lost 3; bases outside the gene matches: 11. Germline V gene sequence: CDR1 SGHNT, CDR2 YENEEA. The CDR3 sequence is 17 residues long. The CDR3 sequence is CASSQGSTSGETDTQYF. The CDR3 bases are TGTGCCAGCAGCCAAGGGTCTACTAGCGGGGAGACAGATACGCAGTATTTT.

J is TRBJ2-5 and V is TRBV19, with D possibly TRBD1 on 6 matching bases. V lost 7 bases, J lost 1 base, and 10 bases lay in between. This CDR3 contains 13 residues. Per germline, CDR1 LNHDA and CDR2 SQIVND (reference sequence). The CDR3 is CASKKDSQETQYF. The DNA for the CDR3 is TGTGCCAGTAAAAAGGACAGCCAAGAGACCCAGTACTTC.

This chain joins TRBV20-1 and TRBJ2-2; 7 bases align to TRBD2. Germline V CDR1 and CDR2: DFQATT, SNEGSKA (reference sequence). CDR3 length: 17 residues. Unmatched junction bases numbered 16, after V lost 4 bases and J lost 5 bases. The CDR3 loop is CSAISDNRGSRTGELFF. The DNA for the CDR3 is TGCAGTGCTATATCGGATAATCGCGGGAGTCGTACCGGGGAGCTGTTTTTT.

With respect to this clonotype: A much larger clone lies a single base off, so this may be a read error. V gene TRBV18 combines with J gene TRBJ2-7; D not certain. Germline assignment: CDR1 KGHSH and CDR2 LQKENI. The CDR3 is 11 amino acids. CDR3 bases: TGTGCCAGCTCACCATCCCAGGAGCAGTCCTTC. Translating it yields CASSPSQEQSF. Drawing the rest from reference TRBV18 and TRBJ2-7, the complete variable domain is NAGVMQNPRHLVRRRGQEARLRCSPMKGHSHVYWYRQLPEEGLKFMVYLQKENIIDESGMPKERFSAEFPKEGPSILRIQQVVRGDSAAYFCASSPSQEQSFGPGTRLTVT.

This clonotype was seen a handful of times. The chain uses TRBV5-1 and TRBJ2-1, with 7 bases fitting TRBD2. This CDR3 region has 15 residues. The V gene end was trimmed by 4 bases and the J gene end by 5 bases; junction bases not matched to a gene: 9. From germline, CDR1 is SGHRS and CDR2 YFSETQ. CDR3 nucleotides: TGCGCCAGCAGCATCGGACTAGGGATAGACAATGAGCAGTTCTTC. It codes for CASSIGLGIDNEQFF.

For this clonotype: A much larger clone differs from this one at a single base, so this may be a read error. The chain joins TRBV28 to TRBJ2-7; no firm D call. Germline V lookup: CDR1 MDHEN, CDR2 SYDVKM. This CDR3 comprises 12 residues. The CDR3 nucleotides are TGTGCCAGCAGTTTACCGGCAGGCAAGCATTACTTC. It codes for CASSLPAGKHYF.

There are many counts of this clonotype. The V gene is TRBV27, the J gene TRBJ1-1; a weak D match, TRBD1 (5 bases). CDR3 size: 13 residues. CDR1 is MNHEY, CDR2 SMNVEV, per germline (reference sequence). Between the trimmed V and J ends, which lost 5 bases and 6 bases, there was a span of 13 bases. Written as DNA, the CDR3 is TGTGCCAGCAGTCCCGGGACTGACGCTGAAGCTTTCTTT. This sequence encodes CASSPGTDAEAFF.

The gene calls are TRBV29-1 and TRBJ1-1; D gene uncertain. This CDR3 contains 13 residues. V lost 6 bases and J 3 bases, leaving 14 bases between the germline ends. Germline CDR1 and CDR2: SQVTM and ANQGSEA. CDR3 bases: TGCAGCGTCGGCGAGACCATGGACACTGAAGCTTTCTTT. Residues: CSVGETMDTEAFF.

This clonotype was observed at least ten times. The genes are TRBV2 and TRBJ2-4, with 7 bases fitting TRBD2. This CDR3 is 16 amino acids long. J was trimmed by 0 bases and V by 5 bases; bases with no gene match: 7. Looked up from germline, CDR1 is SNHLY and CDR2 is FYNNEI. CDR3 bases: TGTGCCAGCAGTCGACTAGCTGTGGAAGCCAAAAACATTCAGTACTTC. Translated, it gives CASSRLAVEAKNIQYF.

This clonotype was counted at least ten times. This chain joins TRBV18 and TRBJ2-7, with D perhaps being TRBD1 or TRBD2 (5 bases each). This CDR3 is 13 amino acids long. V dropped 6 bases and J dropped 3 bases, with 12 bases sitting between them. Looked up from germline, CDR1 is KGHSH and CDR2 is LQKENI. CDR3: CASSDRDHYEQYF. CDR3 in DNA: TGTGCCAGCTCGGACCGGGACCACTACGAGCAGTACTTC.

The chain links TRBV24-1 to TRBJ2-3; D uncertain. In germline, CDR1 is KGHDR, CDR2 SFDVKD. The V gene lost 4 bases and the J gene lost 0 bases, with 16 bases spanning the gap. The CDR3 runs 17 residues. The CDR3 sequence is CATSDPTPGPSTDTQYF. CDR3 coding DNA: TGTGCCACCAGTGACCCTACCCCCGGGCCCAGCACAGATACGCAGTATTTT.

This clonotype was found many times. DNA of the CDR3: TGTGCCAGCAGCTCGTGGGGCTACGAGCAGTACTTC. This codes for CASSSWGYEQYF. The J gene is TRBJ2-7, the V gene TRBV11-2; no definite D call. This CDR3 has 12 amino acids. Germline V gene data show CDR1 as SGHAT and CDR2 as FQNNGV. Trimming left V 4 bases short and J 3 bases short, with 7 bases between. The whole variable domain, remainder taken from reference TRBV11-2 and TRBJ2-7, is EAGVAQSPRYKIIEKRQSVAFWCNPISGHATLYWYQQILGQGPKLLIQFQNNGVVDDSQLPKDRFSAERLKGVDSTLKIQPAKLEDSAVYLCASSSWGYEQYFGPGTRLTVT.

The CDR3 spells CATRGGQFNTGELFF. CDR3 in DNA: TGTGCCACCCGGGGGGGCCAATTTAACACCGGGGAGCTGTTTTTT. The chain links TRBV6-1 to TRBJ2-2; 8 nucleotides line up with TRBD2. The CDR3 totals 15 residues. Germline CDR1 and CDR2: MNHNS and SASEGT. Trimming at V came to 10 bases and at J to 2 bases, leaving 9 bases not matched to a gene.

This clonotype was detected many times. In DNA, the CDR3 is TGCAGTGCGGGGACTAGCGGGAGGGCCCAGTACTTC. Its translation: CSAGTSGRAQYF. The rearrangement uses TRBV20-1 and TRBJ2-5, with TRBD2 identical over 16 bases. V lost 6 bases to trimming and J lost 9 bases; unmatched junction nucleotides: 1. Germline-derived CDR1 and CDR2 are DFQATT and SNEGSKA (reference sequence). This CDR3 spans 12 amino acids.

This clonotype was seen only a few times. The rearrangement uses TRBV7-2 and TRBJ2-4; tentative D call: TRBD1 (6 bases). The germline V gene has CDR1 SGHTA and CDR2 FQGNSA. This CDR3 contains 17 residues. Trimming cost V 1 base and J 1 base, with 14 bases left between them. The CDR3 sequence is CASSLGFTGTAKNIQYF. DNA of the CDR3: TGTGCCAGCAGCTTAGGATTCACAGGGACGGCCAAAAACATTCAGTACTTC.

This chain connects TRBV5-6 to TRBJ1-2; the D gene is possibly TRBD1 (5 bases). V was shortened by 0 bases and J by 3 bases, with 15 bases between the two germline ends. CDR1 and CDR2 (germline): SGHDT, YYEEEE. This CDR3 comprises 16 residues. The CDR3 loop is CASSLEGQGAYYGYTF. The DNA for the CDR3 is TGTGCCAGCAGCTTGGAAGGGCAGGGAGCCTACTATGGCTACACCTTC.

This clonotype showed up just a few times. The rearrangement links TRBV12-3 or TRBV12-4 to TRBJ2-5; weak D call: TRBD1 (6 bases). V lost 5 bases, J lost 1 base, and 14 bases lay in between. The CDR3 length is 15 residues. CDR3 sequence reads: CASSLGHRFQETQYF. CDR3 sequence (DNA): TGTGCCAGCAGTCTGGGACACCGATTCCAAGAGACCCAGTACTTC.

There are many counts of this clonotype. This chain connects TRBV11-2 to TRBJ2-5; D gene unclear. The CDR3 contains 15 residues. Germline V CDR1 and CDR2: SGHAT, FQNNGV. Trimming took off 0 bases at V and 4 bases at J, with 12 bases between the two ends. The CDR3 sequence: CASSLDRGNRETQYF. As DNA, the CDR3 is TGTGCCAGCAGCTTAGATCGAGGCAATAGAGAGACCCAGTACTTC.

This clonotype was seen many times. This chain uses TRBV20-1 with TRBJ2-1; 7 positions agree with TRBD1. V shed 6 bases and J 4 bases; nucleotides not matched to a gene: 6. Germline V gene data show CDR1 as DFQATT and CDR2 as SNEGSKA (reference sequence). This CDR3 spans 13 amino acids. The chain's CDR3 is CSAKGQTYNEQFF. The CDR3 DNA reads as TGCAGTGCCAAGGGACAGACTTACAATGAGCAGTTCTTC.

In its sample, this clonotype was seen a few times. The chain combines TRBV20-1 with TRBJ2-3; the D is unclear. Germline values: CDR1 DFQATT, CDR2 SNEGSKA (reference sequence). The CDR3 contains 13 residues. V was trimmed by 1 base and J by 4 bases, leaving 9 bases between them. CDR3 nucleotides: TGCAGTGCTAGAGGTTGGGAAGCAGATACGCAGTATTTT. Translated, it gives CSARGWEADTQYF.

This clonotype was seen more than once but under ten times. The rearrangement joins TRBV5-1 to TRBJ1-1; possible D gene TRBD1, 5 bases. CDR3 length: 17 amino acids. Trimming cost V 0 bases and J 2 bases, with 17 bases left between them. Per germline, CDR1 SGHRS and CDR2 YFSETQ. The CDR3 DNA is TGCGCCAGCAGCTTGGCGCGAGGGGTTGGGGCCAACACTGAAGCTTTCTTT. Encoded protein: CASSLARGVGANTEAFF.

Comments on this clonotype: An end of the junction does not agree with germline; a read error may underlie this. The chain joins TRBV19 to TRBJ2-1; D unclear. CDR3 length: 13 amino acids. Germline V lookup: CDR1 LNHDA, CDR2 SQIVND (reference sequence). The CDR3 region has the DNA TGTGCCAGTAGTATAGACAGCTACGATGAGCAGTTCTTC. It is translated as CASSIDSYDEQFF.

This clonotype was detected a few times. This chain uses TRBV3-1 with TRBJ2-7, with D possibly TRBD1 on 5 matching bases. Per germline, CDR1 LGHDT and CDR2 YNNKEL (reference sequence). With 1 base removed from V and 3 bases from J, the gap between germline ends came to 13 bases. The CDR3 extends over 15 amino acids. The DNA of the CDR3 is TGTGCCAGCAGCCAAGGGTCAGGGTTCGGCTACGAGCAGTACTTC. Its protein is CASSQGSGFGYEQYF.

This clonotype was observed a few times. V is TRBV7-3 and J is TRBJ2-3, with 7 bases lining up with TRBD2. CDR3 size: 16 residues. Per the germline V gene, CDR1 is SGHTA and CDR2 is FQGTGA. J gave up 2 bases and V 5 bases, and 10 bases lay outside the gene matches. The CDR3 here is CASSPIVSGYTDTQYF. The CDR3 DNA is TGTGCCAGCAGCCCAATTGTTAGCGGGTACACAGATACGCAGTATTTT.

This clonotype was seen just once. The CDR3 nucleotides read TGCGCCAGCAGCCACTCCACCCCGGGACAGCCGTCCGACGAGCAGTACTTC. Translated: CASSHSTPGQPSDEQYF. The chain couples TRBV4-1 to TRBJ2-7; the match to TRBD1 covers 7 bases. The CDR3 extends over 17 amino acids. V was clipped by 3 bases and J by 5 bases; unmatched bases: 16. The V gene's germline CDR1 is MGHRA and CDR2 YSYEKL.

The CDR3: CASSITVLDSNQPQHF. The CDR3 coding sequence is TGTGCCAGTAGTATAACAGTACTGGATAGCAATCAGCCCCAGCATTTT. The rearrangement joins TRBV19 to TRBJ1-5; the D is unclear. Trimming took 2 bases from V and 0 from J, leaving 11 bases between them. The CDR3 runs 16 residues. The germline CDR1 and CDR2 sequences are LNHDA and SQIVND (reference sequence).

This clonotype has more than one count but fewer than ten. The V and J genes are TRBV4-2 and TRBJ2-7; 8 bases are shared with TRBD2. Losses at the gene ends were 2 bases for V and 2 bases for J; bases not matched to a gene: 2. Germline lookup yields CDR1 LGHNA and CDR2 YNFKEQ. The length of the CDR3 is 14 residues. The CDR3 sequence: CASSQKGLAYEQYF. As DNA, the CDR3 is TGTGCCAGCAGCCAAAAGGGACTAGCCTACGAGCAGTACTTC.